These 21 T cell receptor beta chains originate from one sample sequenced in a study of blood T cell repertoires in COVID-19. The data were produced by immunoSEQ multiplex PCR, yet TCRdb's version contains in-frame clones alone and is incomplete. This table has fewer than 350,000 clones, approximately 87% appearing once. The sequencing input was peripheral blood. Receptors originate from a woman in her thirties with COVID-19, enrolled during active disease.

The genes are TRBV7-9 and TRBJ2-3; 10 nucleotides agree with TRBD2. Trimming removed 5 bases from V and 4 bases from J; junction bases left unmatched: 9. This CDR3 spans 16 amino acids. Germline CDR1 SEHNR, CDR2 FQNEAQ (reference sequence). Here the CDR3 reads CASSTSGGAQADTQYF. For the CDR3, the DNA is TGTGCCAGCAGCACGAGCGGGGGGGCCCAGGCAGATACGCAGTATTTT. Drawing the rest from reference TRBV7-9 and TRBJ2-3, the complete variable domain is DTGVSQNPRHKITKRGQNVTFRCDPISEHNRLYWYRQTLGQGPEFLTYFQNEAQLEKSRLLSDRFSAERPKGSFSTLEIQRTEQGDSAMYLCASSTSGGAQADTQYFGPGTRLTVL.

Here the CDR3 DNA reads TGTGCCAGCAGCTCGACTAGCGGGGGGATCACAGATACGCAGTATTTT. As protein: CASSSTSGGITDTQYF. V and J are TRBV7-2 and TRBJ2-3; 13 positions agree with TRBD2. After removal of 4 bases from V and 2 bases from J, the junction contained 3 bases not matched to a gene. Per the germline V gene, CDR1 is SGHTA and CDR2 is FQGNSA. This CDR3 has 16 amino acids.

The rearrangement uses TRBV7-9 and TRBJ2-5, with TRBD2 matching 8 bases. This CDR3 is built from 15 residues. V was pared by 5 bases and J by 2 bases, with 7 bases of the junction left unmatched. Germline V lookup: CDR1 SEHNR, CDR2 FQNEAQ (reference sequence). The CDR3 is CASSPPGLVQETQYF. CDR3 in DNA: TGTGCCAGCAGCCCCCCGGGACTAGTTCAAGAGACCCAGTACTTC.

This clone turned up a few times. V is TRBV6-1 and J is TRBJ1-5; no clear D. Germline V gives CDR1 MNHNS, CDR2 SASEGT. Trimming pared 0 bases from V and 8 bases from J, leaving 14 bases between. This CDR3 contains 15 residues. CDR3 sequence reads: CASSEAGRGREPQHF. Written as DNA, the CDR3 is TGTGCCAGCAGTGAAGCGGGGAGAGGGAGGGAGCCCCAGCATTTT.

In its sample, this clone was seen once. The chain joins TRBV5-1 to TRBJ2-7, with 10 positions matching TRBD2. Trimming removed 2 bases from V and 4 bases from J; junction bases left unmatched: 3. This CDR3 has 14 amino acids. The germline CDR1 and CDR2 sequences are SGHRS and YFSETQ. The DNA of the CDR3 is TGCGCCAGCAGCTTAGCGGGGGGGCGGTACGAGCAGTACTTC. This sequence encodes CASSLAGGRYEQYF.

The CDR3 reads CASSQVPGQGDYGYTF. CDR3 DNA: TGCGCCAGCAGCCAAGTCCCGGGACAGGGGGACTATGGCTACACCTTC. The gene calls are TRBV4-1 and TRBJ1-2; 11 bases match TRBD1. The CDR3 has 16 amino acids. Unmatched junction bases numbered 4, after V lost 1 base and J lost 3 bases. CDR1 is MGHRA, CDR2 YSYEKL, per germline.

V gene TRBV10-3 combines with J gene TRBJ2-1; 15 bases map to TRBD2. V dropped 0 bases and J dropped 7; count of bases not matched to a gene: 1. The germline V gene encodes CDR1 ENHRY and CDR2 SYGVKD. This CDR3 spans 16 amino acids. This CDR3 is CAISESGTSGGNEQFF. The CDR3 DNA reads as TGTGCCATCAGTGAGTCGGGGACTAGCGGGGGGAATGAGCAGTTCTTC.

V and J are TRBV6-5 and TRBJ2-1, with 9 bases matching TRBD1. V dropped 4 bases and J dropped 1; count of bases not matched to a gene: 2. In germline, CDR1 is MNHEY, CDR2 SVGAGI. The CDR3 extends over 15 amino acids. This chain's CDR3 is CASSWDRASYNEQFF. CDR3 in DNA: TGTGCCAGCAGTTGGGACAGGGCTTCCTACAATGAGCAGTTCTTC.

For the CDR3, the DNA is TGTGCCAGCAGATACGGACAGGGGCCCACCTACGAGCAGTACTTC. It specifies CASRYGQGPTYEQYF. J is TRBJ2-7 and V is TRBV2, with TRBD1 identical over 9 bases. V shed 6 bases and J 2 bases; nucleotides not matched to a gene: 8. The CDR3 has 15 residues. Germline V gene sequence: CDR1 SNHLY, CDR2 FYNNEI.

The chain is built from TRBV27 and TRBJ2-3; D may be TRBD2 (6 bases). Germline-derived CDR1 and CDR2 are MNHEY and SMNVEV (reference sequence). Trimming stripped 5 bases from V and 4 bases from J, with 10 bases between. CDR3 length: 13 residues. Here the CDR3 reads CASSGGLADTQYF. The CDR3 DNA sequence: TGTGCCAGCAGTGGAGGGCTCGCAGATACGCAGTATTTT.

CDR3 region: CASNGQWNTEAFF. Written as DNA, the CDR3 is TGTGCCAGCAATGGACAGTGGAACACTGAAGCTTTCTTT. This rearrangement joins TRBV6-5 to TRBJ1-1; the D gene is possibly TRBD1 (6 bases). Trimming took 7 bases from V and 1 from J, leaving 10 bases between them. Germline CDR1 is MNHEY and CDR2 is SVGAGI. The length of the CDR3 is 13 residues.

V and J are TRBV4-1 and TRBJ2-1; D gene ambiguous. CDR3 size: 14 residues. Looked up from germline, CDR1 is MGHRA and CDR2 is YSYEKL. V was trimmed by 1 base and J by 6 bases, leaving 10 bases between them. CDR3 sequence (DNA): TGCGCCAGCAGCCAAGGAGTCAGGTTCAATGAGCAGTTCTTC. Protein: CASSQGVRFNEQFF.

V usage is TRBV25-1 and J usage is TRBJ2-7; a weak D match, TRBD1 (5 bases). Trimming took 2 bases from V and 8 from J, leaving 7 bases between them. The CDR3 is 11 residues long. CDR1 is MGHDK, CDR2 SYGVNS, per germline. The CDR3 DNA follows: TGTGCCAGCAGTGAAGGGGCTAAGCAGTACTTC. Its protein is CASSEGAKQYF.

This clone was counted a single time. This chain uses TRBV27 with TRBJ2-7; D is uncertain. Germline CDR1 reads MNHEY; CDR2 reads SMNVEV (reference sequence). There are 12 residues in the CDR3. V was pared by 3 bases and J by 5 bases, with 8 bases between. This CDR3 reads CASSFPGDEQYF. CDR3 sequence (DNA): TGTGCCAGCAGTTTTCCGGGTGACGAGCAGTACTTC.

The gene calls are TRBV12-2 and TRBJ1-2; the DNA was not compared with TRBD1, the D call given in the table. TRBV12-2 is a documented pseudogene. The CDR3 is 14 amino acids. The CDR3 DNA is TGTGCAAGTCGCTTACGGGACAGGGTTCATGGCTACACCTTC. Protein sequence: CASRLRDRVHGYTF.

The chain recombines TRBV7-2 with TRBJ2-5; the match to TRBD2 covers 8 bases. The CDR3 is 16 amino acids. Trimming cost V 5 bases and J 7 bases; bases outside gene matches: 15. The germline CDR1 and CDR2 sequences are SGHTA and FQGNSA. CDR3 region: CASSPQRGGLEGTQYF. The DNA for the CDR3 is TGTGCCAGCAGCCCACAAAGGGGGGGACTAGAGGGGACCCAGTACTTC.

V and J are TRBV3-1 (or the pseudogene TRBV3-2) and TRBJ2-5; TRBD2 matches at 13 bases. J lost 9 bases, V lost 5 bases, and 3 bases had no gene match. The CDR3 covers 13 residues. Per germline, CDR1 LGHDT and CDR2 YNNKEL (reference sequence). The CDR3 sequence is CASSVTSGGPQYF. Here the CDR3 DNA reads TGTGCCAGCAGCGTGACTAGCGGGGGGCCCCAGTACTTC.

The chain carries TRBV11-2 and TRBJ2-7; D remains ambiguous. Per germline, CDR1 SGHAT and CDR2 FQNNGV. V gave up 7 bases and J gave up 3 bases, with 4 bases separating them. The CDR3 consists of 10 residues. Here the CDR3 DNA reads TGTGCCAGCACCGGCTACGAGCAGTACTTC. The encoded protein is CASTGYEQYF.

The chain links TRBV10-3 to TRBJ1-6, with a weak D call TRBD1 (5 bases). The CDR3 totals 16 residues. Trimming removed 4 bases from V and 5 bases from J, with 15 bases in between. CDR1 and CDR2 (germline): ENHRY, SYGVKD. The CDR3 coding sequence is TGTGCCATCAGTGTATGGGGGGTGCGGAATAATTCACCCCTCCACTTT. As protein: CAISVWGVRNNSPLHF.

The chain couples TRBV27 to TRBJ2-4; maybe TRBD1 (6 bases). The CDR3 sequence is 17 residues long. The V end was cut by 1 base, the J end by 3 bases, with 16 bases between. Germline loops: CDR1 MNHEY, CDR2 SMNVEV (reference sequence). The CDR3 sequence is CASSLYPRQAGKNIQYF. CDR3 coding DNA: TGTGCCAGCAGTTTATACCCCCGACAGGCGGGCAAAAACATTCAGTACTTC.

The genes are TRBV11-3 and TRBJ1-4, with TRBD1 identical over 7 bases. Germline V gives CDR1 SGHNT, CDR2 YENEEA. The CDR3 spans 18 residues. With V trimmed by 3 bases and J by 6 bases, 16 bases remained unmatched. For the CDR3, the DNA is TGTGCCAGCAGCTTCCTGGCCCACTGTGGGGGGACAGATGAAAAACTGTTTTTT. This gives the protein CASSFLAHCGGTDEKLFF.